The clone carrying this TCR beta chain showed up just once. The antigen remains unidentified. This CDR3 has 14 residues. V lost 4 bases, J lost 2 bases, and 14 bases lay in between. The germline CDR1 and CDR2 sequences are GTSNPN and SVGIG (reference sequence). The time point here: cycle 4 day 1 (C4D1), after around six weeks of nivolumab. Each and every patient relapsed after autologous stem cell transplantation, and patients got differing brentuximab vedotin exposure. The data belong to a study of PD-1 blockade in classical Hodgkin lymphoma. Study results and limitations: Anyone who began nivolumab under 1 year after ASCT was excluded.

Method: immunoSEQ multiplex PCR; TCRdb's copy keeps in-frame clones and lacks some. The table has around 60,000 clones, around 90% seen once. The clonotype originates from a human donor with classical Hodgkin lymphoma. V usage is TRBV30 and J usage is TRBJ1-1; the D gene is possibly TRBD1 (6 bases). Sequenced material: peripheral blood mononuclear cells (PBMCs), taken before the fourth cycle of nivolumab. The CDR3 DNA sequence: TGTGCCTGGATTCGGGACACCCAAAACACTGAAGCTTTCTTT. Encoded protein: CAWIRDTQNTEAFF.